This T cell receptor (beta chain) was recorded in a study of blood T cell repertoires in COVID-19. The overall study: Sites in the United States, Italy and Spain provided acute and convalescent COVID-19 samples. T cells, B-cell-depleted T cells, or PBMCs provided the cDNA or gDNA that served as material.

The length of the CDR3 is 15 residues. CDR1 and CDR2 from the germline V gene are SGHTA and FQGNSA. With 6 bases removed from V and 0 bases from J, the gap between germline ends came to 11 bases. In the authors' workflow: Quantification of nucleated cells was approximated via reference gene primer amplification. The repertoire was sequenced with immunoSEQ multiplex PCR; TCRdb's copy has only in-frame clones and lacks some. Clonal size and the V and J genes are those of that table, whereas D and trimming came from the DNA. This table holds 80,000 to 95,000 clones, about three quarters found once. The origin of this receptor is a woman older than 75 with active or convalescent COVID-19. Sequences were obtained from peripheral blood. The chain combines TRBV7-2 with TRBJ2-2; a possible D gene is TRBD1 (5 bases). The chain's CDR3 is CASSWTSSNTGELFF. Written as DNA, the CDR3 is TGTGCCAGCAGTTGGACATCATCGAACACCGGGGAGCTGTTTTTT. Drawing the rest from reference TRBV7-2 and TRBJ2-2, the complete variable domain is GAGVSQSPSNKVTEKGKDVELRCDPISGHTALYWYRQSLGQGLEFLIYFQGNSAPDKSGLPSDRFSAERTGGSVSTLTIQRTQQEDSAVYLCASSWTSSNTGELFFGEGSRLTVL.